The 24 T cell receptor beta chains listed next were all sequenced from one sample in a study of cytomegalovirus exposure and HLA in healthy donors (dated by TCRdb to about 2017). Preparation of the library involved the immunoSEQ multiplex PCR assay. For the multiplex PCR, a mixture combining 60 forward primers for TCR Vbeta segments and 13 reverse primers for TCR Jbeta segments was used. Not all clones reach the TCRdb copy of this immuneACCESS table, which keeps in-frame sequences only. Checked studies attribute under half of the gap to unresolved V genes and leave the rest unexplained. Present in this sample are about 61,000 clones, 70% to 90% of which were seen just once. Approximately 1.5% of the sample goes to the ten largest clones. The sequenced sample consisted of PBMCs. These TCRs come from a man aged 30 to 45 in good health and CMV-seropositive.

The chain recombines TRBV6-6 with TRBJ2-2; D may be TRBD1 (5 bases). The CDR3 loop spans 14 amino acids. With 6 bases removed from V and 3 bases from J, the gap between germline ends came to 11 bases. Per germline, CDR1 MNHNY and CDR2 SVGAGI (reference sequence). In DNA, the CDR3 is TGTGCCAGCAGAGTCAAGGGGTACACCGGGGAGCTGTTTTTT. It encodes CASRVKGYTGELFF.

The chain is built from TRBV12-5 and TRBJ2-3, with 9 bases identical to TRBD2. V shed 7 bases, J shed 4 bases, and the junction held 6 bases outside the gene matches. This CDR3 spans 14 amino acids. Per the germline V gene, CDR1 is LGHNT and CDR2 is FRNRAP. The CDR3 nucleotides read TGTGCTAGTGTACCTAGCGGGAATTCAGATACGCAGTATTTT. As protein: CASVPSGNSDTQYF.

The rearrangement uses TRBV7-2 and TRBJ2-7; the match to TRBD2 covers 11 bases. Germline values: CDR1 SGHTA, CDR2 FQGNSA. J lost 3 bases, V lost 5 bases, and 3 bases had no gene match. The CDR3 has 14 amino acids. CDR3 in DNA: TGTGCCAGCAGCCAACTAGCGGGAGTCTACGAGCAGTACTTC. This gives the protein CASSQLAGVYEQYF. Complete variable domain (other parts from reference TRBV7-2 and TRBJ2-7): GAGVSQSPSNKVTEKGKDVELRCDPISGHTALYWYRQSLGQGLEFLIYFQGNSAPDKSGLPSDRFSAERTGGSVSTLTIQRTQQEDSAVYLCASSQLAGVYEQYFGPGTRLTVT.

This clone turned up a few times. V usage is TRBV7-9 and J usage is TRBJ1-1; tentative D call: TRBD1 (6 bases). Germline V gene sequence: CDR1 SEHNR, CDR2 FQNEAQ (reference sequence). V gave up 3 bases and J gave up 0 bases, with 14 bases separating them. The CDR3 contains 16 residues. The DNA for the CDR3 is TGTGCCAGCAGCTTTGGACAGTCCAACCTGAACACTGAAGCTTTCTTT. It specifies CASSFGQSNLNTEAFF.

The genes are TRBV6-6 and TRBJ2-1; 14 bases line up with TRBD2. V was clipped by 2 bases and J by 15 bases; unmatched bases: 6. The CDR3 is 14 amino acids. The germline CDR1 and CDR2 sequences are MNHNY and SVGAGI (reference sequence). CDR3 loop: CASSYQGLAGAWFF. The CDR3 region has the DNA TGTGCCAGCAGTTACCAGGGACTAGCGGGAGCTTGGTTCTTC.

As concerns this clone: One end of the junction is discordant with germline, which a read error may explain. The rearrangement joins TRBV11-3 to TRBJ2-7; possible D gene TRBD2, 6 bases. This CDR3 contains 14 residues. Germline V lookup: CDR1 SGHNT, CDR2 YENEEA. The CDR3 sequence is CASSIERVSYEQYF. Here the CDR3 DNA reads TGTGCCAGCAGCATAGAGCGGGTCTCCTACGAGCAGTACTTC.

The V gene is TRBV7-3, the J gene TRBJ2-1, with 10 bases identical to TRBD2. Trimming took 2 bases from V and 9 from J; bases not matched to a gene: 4. The CDR3 is 14 residues long. The germline CDR1 and CDR2 sequences are SGHTA and FQGTGA. The CDR3 nucleotides read TGTGCCAGCAGCTTACTAGCGGGAGCAGGTGAGCAGTTCTTC. Amino acid sequence: CASSLLAGAGEQFF.

This chain joins TRBV5-1 and TRBJ1-1, with TRBD1 matching over 8 bases. This CDR3 comprises 14 residues. The J segment lost 3 bases and the V segment lost 9 bases, leaving 10 bases of the junction unmatched. Germline CDR1 SGHRS, CDR2 YFSETQ. The CDR3 DNA reads TGCGCCATCCGGAGGACAGGGCAAGACACTGAAGCTTTCTTT. Protein product: CAIRRTGQDTEAFF.

This chain uses TRBV9 with TRBJ2-5; 8 bases fit TRBD1. The J call may be wrong; the DNA end is better matched by TRBJ2-7. The CDR3 sequence is 15 residues long. The V gene's germline CDR1 is SGDLS and CDR2 YYNGEE. CDR3 sequence (DNA): TGTGCCAGCAGCCTCGGGACAGGCCGTTCCTACGAGCAGTACTTC. This encodes CASSLGTGRSYEQYF.

The genes are TRBV2 and TRBJ1-2; TRBD1 matches at 10 bases. The V gene's germline CDR1 is SNHLY and CDR2 FYNNEI. CDR3 size: 15 residues. Trimming took 6 bases from V and 8 from J; bases not matched to a gene: 12. The CDR3 coding sequence is TGTGCCAGCAGGGGATTGACAGGGGGCGTGGGAGGCTACACCTTC. Protein product: CASRGLTGGVGGYTF.

The J gene is TRBJ1-4, the V gene TRBV30; the match to TRBD1 covers 7 bases. CDR1 and CDR2 from the germline V gene are GTSNPN and SVGIG (reference sequence). The length of the CDR3 is 17 residues. With V trimmed by 0 bases and J by 6 bases, 13 bases remained unmatched. CDR3 sequence (DNA): TGTGCCTGGAGTGTACCCCAACTGGACAGGTCTGATGAAAAACTGTTTTTT. Encoded protein: CAWSVPQLDRSDEKLFF.

V gene TRBV7-3 combines with J gene TRBJ2-1; the match to TRBD2 covers 11 bases. With V trimmed by 3 bases and J by 6 bases, 4 bases remained unmatched. Germline V lookup: CDR1 SGHTA, CDR2 FQGTGA. The CDR3 has 15 residues. Here the CDR3 DNA reads TGTGCCAGCAGCTTTCTAGCGGGAGGCCTCAATGAGCAGTTCTTC. Protein product: CASSFLAGGLNEQFF.

This chain joins TRBV7-9 and TRBJ2-1, with D perhaps TRBD2 (6 bases). CDR3 length: 14 residues. Trimming cost V 5 bases and J 3 bases, with 11 bases left between them. Germline loops: CDR1 SEHNR, CDR2 FQNEAQ (reference sequence). This chain's CDR3 is CASSLGLVYNEQFF. The CDR3 nucleotides read TGTGCCAGCAGCCTGGGACTCGTCTACAATGAGCAGTTCTTC.

The chain couples TRBV19 to TRBJ2-1, with no clear D. V was clipped by 1 base and J by 0 bases, with 10 bases between them. The CDR3 extends over 16 amino acids. Germline V gene sequence: CDR1 LNHDA, CDR2 SQIVND (reference sequence). The CDR3, as DNA: TGTGCCAGTAGTATAGGACCTCCTAGCTCCTACAATGAGCAGTTCTTC. Encoded protein: CASSIGPPSSYNEQFF.

This CDR3 is CASSSYSGGTLRTDTQYF. The CDR3 DNA sequence: TGTGCCAGCAGCTCCTATAGCGGGGGGACGCTCCGCACAGATACGCAGTATTTT. The rearrangement joins TRBV13 to TRBJ2-3; 10 bases agree with TRBD2. The CDR3 sequence is 18 residues long. The junction had 11 bases not matched to a gene; V was cut back by 4 bases and J by 1 base. Germline loops: CDR1 PRHDT, CDR2 FYEKMQ (reference sequence). Complete variable domain (other parts from reference TRBV13 and TRBJ2-3): AAGVIQSPRHLIKEKRETATLKCYPIPRHDTVYWYQQGPGQDPQFLISFYEKMQSDKGSIPDRFSAQQFSDYHSELNMSSLELGDSALYFCASSSYSGGTLRTDTQYFGPGTRLTVL.

J is TRBJ1-1 and V is TRBV12-5, with 10 bases fitting TRBD1. CDR1 LGHNT and CDR2 FRNRAP come from the germline V gene. V was clipped by 5 bases and J by 4 bases; unmatched bases: 7. This CDR3 region has 15 residues. The CDR3 is CASGHGTGVSTEAFF. The CDR3, as DNA: TGTGCTAGTGGTCACGGGACAGGGGTGAGCACTGAAGCTTTCTTT.

This clone has just a few counts. The J gene is TRBJ2-4, the V gene TRBV7-2, with a weak D call TRBD1 (6 bases). CDR3 size: 14 residues. Looked up from germline, CDR1 is SGHTA and CDR2 is FQGNSA. With 3 bases removed from V and 0 bases from J, the gap between germline ends came to 6 bases. As DNA, the CDR3 is TGTGCCAGCAGCTTCAGGGGAGCCAAAAACATTCAGTACTTC. This translates into CASSFRGAKNIQYF.

This chain links TRBV29-1 with TRBJ1-1, with 7 bases fitting TRBD1. CDR1 SQVTM and CDR2 ANQGSEA come from the germline V gene. This CDR3 contains 14 residues. J was trimmed by 0 bases and V by 5 bases; bases with no gene match: 6. The chain's CDR3 is CSVRPDRVNTEAFF. The CDR3 DNA follows: TGCAGCGTTCGTCCTGACAGGGTGAACACTGAAGCTTTCTTT.

The CDR3 region has the DNA TGTGCCAGCAGCGTAGGCACTAACTTGAGAGAGACCCAGTACTTC. The encoded protein is CASSVGTNLRETQYF. This chain joins TRBV9 and TRBJ2-5; D call uncertain. V lost 0 bases, J lost 4 bases, and 13 bases lay in between. Per germline, CDR1 SGDLS and CDR2 YYNGEE. The CDR3 has 15 residues. Based on the CDR3 plus reference TRBV9 and TRBJ2-5, the full variable domain is DSGVTQTPKHLITATGQRVTLRCSPRSGDLSVYWYQQSLDQGLQFLIQYYNGEERAKGNILERFSAQQFPDLHSELNLSSLELGDSALYFCASSVGTNLRETQYFGPGTRLLVL.

The J gene is TRBJ1-1, the V gene TRBV9; 12 bases map to TRBD1. This CDR3 contains 14 residues. Trimming at V came to 0 bases and at J to 8 bases, leaving 2 bases not matched to a gene. From germline, CDR1 is SGDLS and CDR2 YYNGEE. The CDR3 nucleotides read TGTGCCAGCAGCGTAGCTGGGACAGGGGGCGAAGCTTTCTTT. As protein: CASSVAGTGGEAFF.

V and J are TRBV9 and TRBJ2-1; 10 bases agree with TRBD2. In germline, CDR1 is SGDLS, CDR2 YYNGEE. CDR3 size: 15 residues. V was clipped by 3 bases and J by 9 bases; unmatched bases: 9. The CDR3 region is CASSASPGLAFEQFF. CDR3 nucleotide sequence: TGTGCCAGCAGCGCGAGTCCGGGACTAGCGTTTGAGCAGTTCTTC.

The CDR3 nucleotides read TGCGCCAGCAGCTTTACCGGGACAGGGAACACCGGGGAGCTGTTTTTT. It encodes CASSFTGTGNTGELFF. The rearrangement links TRBV5-1 to TRBJ2-2; 8 bases match TRBD1. Trimming at V came to 2 bases and at J to 1 base, leaving 4 bases not matched to a gene. Germline V gene sequence: CDR1 SGHRS, CDR2 YFSETQ. The CDR3 extends over 16 amino acids.

The chain has TRBV7-9 and TRBJ1-6, with 9 bases identical to TRBD1. Germline assignment: CDR1 SEHNR and CDR2 FQNEAQ (reference sequence). J lost 13 bases, V lost 5 bases, and 12 bases had no gene match. There are 15 residues in the CDR3. The CDR3, as DNA: TGTGCCAGCAGCCTAGTGGGACAGGGCCCTTCTCCCCTCCACTTT. Translated: CASSLVGQGPSPLHF. Full variable domain (rest looked up from reference TRBV7-9 and TRBJ1-6): DTGVSQNPRHKITKRGQNVTFRCDPISEHNRLYWYRQTLGQGPEFLTYFQNEAQLEKSRLLSDRFSAERPKGSFSTLEIQRTEQGDSAMYLCASSLVGQGPSPLHFGNGTRLTVT.

The V gene is TRBV10-3, the J gene TRBJ2-7; a weak D match, TRBD1 (6 bases). The CDR3 is 13 amino acids. CDR1 is ENHRY, CDR2 SYGVKD, per germline. V shed 3 bases and J shed 7 bases, with 13 bases lying between them. CDR3 coding DNA: TGTGCCATCAGTGATGGGTGGACAGTTGAGCAGTACTTC. This gives the protein CAISDGWTVEQYF.